These 3 T cell receptor beta chains came from one sample sequenced in a study of blood T cell repertoires in COVID-19. Data came from immunoSEQ multiplex PCR; TCRdb stores just in-frame clones and leaves some out. The sample has tens of thousands of clones, 86% seen once. Material: peripheral blood. The receptors stem from a human donor in a cohort sampled during active COVID-19.

The chain recombines TRBV20-1 with TRBJ2-7; 7 nucleotides match TRBD2. With 3 bases clipped from V and 3 bases from J, the junction kept 5 bases outside the gene matches. Germline V gene lookup returns CDR1 DFQATT and CDR2 SNEGSKA (reference sequence). The CDR3 extends over 13 amino acids. CDR3 in amino acids: CSASRLADYEQYF. CDR3 DNA sequence: TGCAGTGCTAGTCGCCTAGCGGACTACGAGCAGTACTTC.

This chain uses TRBV10-3 with TRBJ1-2; 10 bases match TRBD1. V shed 0 bases, J shed 3 bases, and the junction held 4 bases outside the gene matches. Germline V gene lookup returns CDR1 ENHRY and CDR2 SYGVKD. This CDR3 contains 16 residues. This chain's CDR3 is CAISESTGGADYGYTF. CDR3 DNA sequence: TGTGCCATCAGTGAGTCGACAGGGGGCGCGGACTATGGCTACACCTTC.

The genes are TRBV14 and TRBJ2-3, with 9 bases matching TRBD2. V trimming: 4 bases; J trimming: 6 bases; junction bases outside the gene matches: 5. Germline values: CDR1 SGHDN, CDR2 FVKESK. The CDR3 is 14 residues long. In nucleotides, the CDR3 is TGTGCCAGCAGCCGTCTAGCGGGGTATGATACGCAGTATTTT. Encoded protein: CASSRLAGYDTQYF.